These 3 T cell receptor beta chains originate from one sample sequenced in a study of low-dose radiotherapy and immunotherapy resistance in tumors. Primers used for first-strand cDNA, a TRAV- and TRBV-specific set, covered both alpha and beta chains. With a constant-region primer and a V-primer adapter, TCRs were subjected to approximately 18 PCR cycles of amplification. TCRdb passed the reads through MiXCR, listing each CDR3 protein once. This table holds 35,000 to 50,000 distinct CDR3 sequences, roughly 31% found once. Sample time point: before trial treatment. The sample was PBMCs, taken before treatment. The source is a male donor with gallbladder cancer.

In its sample, this clonotype was seen many times. Here the CDR3 reads CASSSDRQETQYF. As DNA, the CDR3 is TGCGCCAGCAGCTCGGACAGACAAGAGACCCAGTACTTC. This chain links TRBV5-1 with TRBJ2-5; TRBD1 might be the D (6 bases). Germline V gene lookup returns CDR1 SGHRS and CDR2 YFSETQ. The CDR3 contains 13 residues. Trimming pared 3 bases from V and 2 bases from J, leaving 8 bases between. Supplemented by reference TRBV5-1 and TRBJ2-5, the full variable domain reads KAGVTQTPRYLIKTRGQQVTLSCSPISGHRSVSWYQQTPGQGLQFLFEYFSETQRNKGNFPGRFSGRQFSNSRSEMNVSTLELGDSALYLCASSSDRQETQYFGPGTRLLVL.

There are many counts of this clonotype. The rearrangement links TRBV30 to TRBJ2-2, with D unresolved. Germline-derived CDR1 and CDR2 are GTSNPN and SVGIG (reference sequence). V gave up 8 bases and J gave up 7 bases, with 11 bases separating them. The CDR3 runs 11 residues. The CDR3 nucleotides read TGTGCCGGGCAGGTGGGCGGGGAGCTGTTTTTT. Amino acids: CAGQVGGELFF.

This clonotype was detected a few times. The rearrangement links TRBV27 to TRBJ2-7; D is perhaps TRBD2 (6 bases). Trimming took 3 bases from V and 2 from J, leaving 11 bases between them. Germline CDR1 reads MNHEY; CDR2 reads SMNVEV (reference sequence). This CDR3 is built from 14 residues. The CDR3 reads CASSLGGIAYEQYF. Here the CDR3 DNA reads TGTGCCAGCAGTTTGGGGGGTATTGCCTACGAGCAGTACTTC.